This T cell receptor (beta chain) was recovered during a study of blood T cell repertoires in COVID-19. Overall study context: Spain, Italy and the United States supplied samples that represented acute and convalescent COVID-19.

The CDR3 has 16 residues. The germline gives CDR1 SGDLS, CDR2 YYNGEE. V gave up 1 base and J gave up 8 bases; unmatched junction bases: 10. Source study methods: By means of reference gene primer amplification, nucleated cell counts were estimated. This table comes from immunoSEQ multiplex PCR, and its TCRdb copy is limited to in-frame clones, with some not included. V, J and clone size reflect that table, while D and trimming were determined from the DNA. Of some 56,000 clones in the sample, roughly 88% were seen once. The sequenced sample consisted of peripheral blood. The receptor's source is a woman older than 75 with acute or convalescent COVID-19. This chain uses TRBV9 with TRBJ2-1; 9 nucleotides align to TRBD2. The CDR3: CASSVSSGGRAYEQFF. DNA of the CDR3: TGTGCCAGCAGCGTATCTTCGGGCGGGAGGGCCTATGAGCAGTTCTTC.